These T cell receptor beta chains were read from a single sample in a study of shared clonotypes between healthy human individuals. Clones were sequenced by immunoSEQ multiplex PCR, and TCRdb holds only the in-frame ones, with some missing. The data hold roughly 2 million clones, with 90% to 95% observed a single time. Sequencing was carried out using naive CD4+ T cells sorted from blood. Source of these receptors: a man between 18 and 35 years old in good health. CDR3s include the opening cysteine and the closing phenylalanine or tryptophan. The D gene is left open where the match is weak. For some rows the clone size is stated as once, few or many, or as a class when expanded; others skip it.

J: TRBJ2-3
V: TRBV10-3
size: .
D: TRBD2
CDR3: CAISEGPSGGYTDTQYF
DNA: TGTGCCATCAGTGAAGGTCCCAGCGGGGGGTACACAGATACGCAGTATTTT

J: TRBJ2-5
V: TRBV5-4
size: .
D: TRBD2
CDR3: CASSRASGGVQETQYF
DNA: TGTGCCAGCAGCCGCGCTAGCGGGGGGGTCCAAGAGACCCAGTACTTC

J: TRBJ2-1
V: TRBV10-3
size: .
D: .
CDR3: CAISDFRGGNEQFF
DNA: TGTGCCATCAGTGATTTCAGGGGGGGGAATGAGCAGTTCTTC

J: TRBJ2-7
V: TRBV6-4
size: .
D: .
CDR3: CASSDRAHSYEQYF
DNA: TGTGCCAGCAGTGACCGGGCACACTCCTACGAGCAGTACTTC

J: TRBJ1-4
V: TRBV7-9
size: .
D: .
CDR3: CASSFTELNEKLFF
DNA: TGTGCCAGCAGCTTTACAGAGCTTAATGAAAAACTGTTTTTT

J: TRBJ1-4
V: TRBV5-1
size: .
D: TRBD1
CDR3: CASSIADRGSGEKLFF
DNA: TGCGCCAGCAGCATAGCTGACAGGGGGTCGGGTGAAAAACTGTTTTTT

J: TRBJ1-2
V: TRBV2
size: .
D: .
CDR3: CASSEAREGGYTF
DNA: TGTGCCAGCAGTGAAGCTCGGGAGGGAGGCTACACCTTC

J: TRBJ1-2
V: TRBV18
size: .
D: .
CDR3: CASSPTIGGTSGYTF
DNA: TGTGCCAGCTCACCAACGATAGGGGGGACTAGCGGCTACACCTTC

J: TRBJ2-7
V: TRBV6-6
size: once
D: .
CDR3: CASSYSQVLGEQYF
DNA: TGTGCCAGCAGTTACTCGCAGGTTCTGGGCGAGCAGTACTTC

J: TRBJ1-5
V: TRBV29-1
size: .
D: .
CDR3: CSVAASNQPQHF
DNA: TGCAGCGTTGCGGCCTCTAATCAGCCCCAGCATTTT

J: TRBJ1-1
V: TRBV5-1
size: .
D: .
CDR3: CASSLNERTEAFF
DNA: TGCGCCAGCAGCTTGAACGAGAGGACTGAAGCTTTCTTT

J: TRBJ2-7
V: TRBV7-2
size: once
D: .
CDR3: CASSPRRQEQYF
DNA: TGTGCCAGCAGCCCCCGTCGGCAGGAGCAGTACTTC

J: TRBJ2-3
V: TRBV7-9
size: .
D: TRBD2
CDR3: CASSLSGLAGGAQYF
DNA: TGTGCCAGCAGCTTATCCGGACTAGCGGGGGGCGCGCAGTATTTT

J: TRBJ2-5
V: TRBV19
size: .
D: .
CDR3: CASTNSGAGGETQYF
DNA: TGTGCCAGTACCAATTCGGGGGCTGGTGGGGAGACCCAGTACTTC

J: TRBJ2-2
V: TRBV2
size: .
D: .
CDR3: CASSRDTGELFF
DNA: TGTGCCAGCAGTCGGGACACCGGGGAGCTGTTTTTT

J: TRBJ2-1
V: TRBV11-2
size: .
D: TRBD1
CDR3: CASSNAGTGGDEQFF
DNA: TGTGCCAGCAGCAATGCGGGGACAGGGGGCGATGAGCAGTTCTTC

J: TRBJ1-4
V: TRBV28
size: .
D: .
CDR3: CATYNGKREKLFF
DNA: TGTGCCACTTACAATGGGAAAAGGGAAAAACTGTTTTTT

J: TRBJ2-2
V: TRBV10-3
size: .
D: TRBD2
CDR3: CAIKREFTGELFF
DNA: TGTGCCATCAAGCGGGAGTTTACCGGGGAGCTGTTTTTT

J: TRBJ2-5
V: TRBV5-1
size: .
D: TRBD1
CDR3: CASSSQGVQETQYF
DNA: TGCGCCAGCAGCTCCCAGGGGGTCCAAGAGACCCAGTACTTC

J: TRBJ2-6
V: TRBV10-2
size: .
D: TRBD1
CDR3: CASSAGTALGGANVLTF
DNA: TGCGCCAGCAGTGCCGGGACAGCCCTCGGTGGGGCCAACGTCCTGACTTTC

J: TRBJ2-7
V: TRBV27
size: .
D: .
CDR3: CASRPQDGPYEQYF
DNA: TGTGCCAGCAGACCTCAGGACGGCCCCTACGAGCAGTACTTC

J: TRBJ2-3
V: TRBV19
size: .
D: .
CDR3: CASRPVMTGKVSDTQYF
DNA: TGTGCCAGTAGACCCGTGATGACAGGCAAGGTTTCAGATACGCAGTATTTT

J: TRBJ2-5
V: TRBV2
size: once
D: TRBD1
CDR3: CASSRTGTGWGQETQYF
DNA: TGTGCCAGCAGTAGAACCGGGACAGGGTGGGGGCAAGAGACCCAGTACTTC

J: TRBJ2-3
V: TRBV5-5
size: .
D: .
CDR3: CASSPAGDTQYF
DNA: TGTGCCAGCAGCCCTGCTGGGGATACGCAGTATTTT

J: TRBJ1-1
V: TRBV20-1
size: .
D: .
CDR3: CSARDVQAFF
DNA: TGCAGTGCTAGAGATGTCCAAGCTTTCTTT

J: TRBJ1-2
V: TRBV29-1
size: .
D: TRBD1
CDR3: CSVVGTGGAAPGGYTF
DNA: TGCAGCGTTGTGGGTACAGGGGGCGCTGCCCCCGGTGGCTACACCTTC

J: TRBJ2-1
V: TRBV18
size: .
D: .
CDR3: CASSPRDSAEQFF
DNA: TGTGCCAGCTCACCGCGGGACAGCGCCGAGCAGTTCTTC

J: TRBJ2-6
V: TRBV10-3
size: .
D: .
CDR3: CAISDRIGANVLTF
DNA: TGTGCCATCAGTGACAGGATAGGGGCCAACGTCCTGACTTTC